This T cell receptor (beta chain) was identified during a study of response to subunit inactivated influenza vaccine. TCRdb redid the calling of the RT-PCR reads with MiXCR, one entry per CDR3 protein. The sample has some 570,000 distinct CDR3 sequences; around 11% are singletons. A remark on this clonotype: What it binds is not known. A clone one base away is much larger, so this may be a read error.

Points from the study as a whole: Few additional T cells are recruited per seasonal influenza vaccination, authors suggested.

This same sample was also taken into another study, of T cells expressing NK-cell markers. This second study notes: The TCR beta cDNA came from 5'RACE template switching with UMIs.

The sequencing used PBMCs from blood, collected on the day of vaccination. This clonotype was obtained from a man in his fifties or sixties who received an inactivated influenza vaccine.

CDR3 nucleotide sequence: TGTGCCAGCAGCCAAGAAAGGGTGGGTAGCCATGAGCAGTTCTTC. Residues: CASSQERVGSHEQFF. The chain links TRBV3-1 to TRBJ2-1, with no clear D. The V gene lost 0 bases and the J gene lost 8 bases, with 14 bases spanning the gap. Germline V gene data show CDR1 as LGHDT and CDR2 as YNNKEL (reference sequence). The CDR3 totals 15 residues.